Listed below are T cell receptor beta chains from one sample, sequenced in a study of blood T cell repertoires in COVID-19. Data came from immunoSEQ multiplex PCR; TCRdb stores just in-frame clones and leaves some out. Among roughly 49,000 clones, about 70% were seen once, and the ten largest hold around 10%. The sequenced material came from peripheral blood. Receptors originate from an older woman with acute or convalescent COVID-19. Both conserved end residues are part of each CDR3. A D gene is named only where the DNA matches it firmly. Size is stated for part of the rows, as once, few or many counts, or as a class when the clone is expanded.

once	TRBV6-6	.	TRBJ1-1	TGTGCCAGCAGTTACCTGACAGGATTCTCTGAAGCTTTCTTT	CASSYLTGFSEAFF
.	TRBV14	TRBD1	TRBJ2-1	TGTGCCAGCAGCCAAGACCGGGACAGTATACACAATGAGCAGTTCTTC	CASSQDRDSIHNEQFF
.	TRBV5-1	.	TRBJ1-3	TGCGCCAGCAGCTTCGAGGGATCGGGAAACACCATATATTTT	CASSFEGSGNTIYF
.	TRBV3-1/TRBV3-2	.	TRBJ1-5	TGTGCCAGCAGCCTAGAGCTGGGAGGGCCCCAGCATTTT	CASSLELGGPQHF
.	TRBV2	.	TRBJ1-4	TGTGCCAGCAGTGAAGGGCAGGGTGATGAAAAACTGTTTTTT	CASSEGQGDEKLFF
.	TRBV7-8	.	TRBJ2-7	TGTGCCAGCAGCCAGGGGCACGAGCAGTACTTC	CASSQGHEQYF
.	TRBV4-1	.	TRBJ1-1	TGCGCCAGCAGCCCCCCGGGGTACATGAACACTGAAGCTTTCTTT	CASSPPGYMNTEAFF
.	TRBV11-3	.	TRBJ2-1	TGTGCCAGCAGCGAGTCTTCCGGGACACTAGACGCGTTCTTC	CASSESSGTLDAFF
few	TRBV5-1	TRBD1	TRBJ2-7	TGCGCCAGCAGCTTGGCCGGGCGCAGGGGGCACTACGAGCAGTACTTC	CASSLAGRRGHYEQYF
many	TRBV4-1	TRBD1	TRBJ1-2	TGCGCCAGCAGCCAAACTGCGGTGAGGGGGCCCCTGCGCTACACCTTC	CASSQTAVRGPLRYTF
.	TRBV4-2	TRBD1	TRBJ1-6	TGTGCCAGCAGCCAAGCGACAGGGGTACAGTCACCCCTCCACTTT	CASSQATGVQSPLHF
many	TRBV27	TRBD2	TRBJ2-2	TGTGCCAGCAGTTTATATTCCCTAGCGGGAGGCACCGGGGAGCTGTTTTTT	CASSLYSLAGGTGELFF
once	TRBV9	.	TRBJ1-6	TGTGCCAGCAGCCCTCGGGGTGCCTATAATTCACCCCTCCACTTT	CASSPRGAYNSPLHF
.	TRBV7-2	TRBD2	TRBJ2-7	TGTGCCAGCAGCCTGACTAGCGGGCCTTCCTACGAGCAGTACTTC	CASSLTSGPSYEQYF
.	TRBV11-2	TRBD1	TRBJ2-1	TGTGCCAGCAGCTTAGGAAACAGGGGTCAGGCGGATTACAATGAGCAGTTCTTC	CASSLGNRGQADYNEQFF
.	TRBV6-5	TRBD2	TRBJ2-6	TGTGCCAGCAGGCGGGGGGGGACTGGGGCCAACGTCCTGACTTTC	CASRRGGTGANVLTF
.	TRBV6-5	.	TRBJ2-3	TGTGCCAGCAGTTACGCGCAGGGGCCCAGAGATACGCAGTATTTT	CASSYAQGPRDTQYF
few	TRBV7-8	.	TRBJ2-5	TGTGCCAGCAGCTTCGCAGGGGATGAGACCCAGTACTTC	CASSFAGDETQYF
.	TRBV3-1/TRBV3-2	.	TRBJ2-1	TGTGCCAGCAGCCAGGCAGGGGCTGGTCAAAAAGTTGACAATGAGCAGTTCTTC	CASSQAGAGQKVDNEQFF
.	TRBV7-9	.	TRBJ1-1	TGTGCCAGCAGCTTAGAGCGGGGGGCTGAAGCTTTCTTT	CASSLERGAEAFF
once	TRBV18	.	TRBJ1-1	TGTGCCAGCTCACCAAAGGCAGGTATTACCACTGAAGCTTTCTTT	CASSPKAGITTEAFF
.	TRBV6-5	TRBD1	TRBJ2-2	TGTGCCAGCAGCCCGACAGGGTACACCGGGGAGCTGTTTTTT	CASSPTGYTGELFF
.	TRBV19	.	TRBJ1-2	TGTGCCAGTATAGGGGGTCCAGACTATGGCTACACCTTC	CASIGGPDYGYTF
.	TRBV3-1/TRBV3-2	.	TRBJ2-2	TGTGCCAGCAGCCAGCCCGGGACAACCGTCGGGGAGCTGTTTTTT	CASSQPGTTVGELFF
few	TRBV27	TRBD1	TRBJ2-2	TGTGCCAGCAGTTCCCCTGGGACAGCGTCGAACACCGGGGAGCTGTTTTTT	CASSSPGTASNTGELFF
.	TRBV2	.	TRBJ2-2	TGTGCCAGCAGGGAGTCCGGGGAGCTGTTTTTT	CASRESGELFF
.	TRBV5-1	.	TRBJ2-2	TGCGCCAGCAGCGTGGGGGGCATGTTCGGGGAGCTGTTTTTT	CASSVGGMFGELFF
.	TRBV28	TRBD1	TRBJ1-2	TGTGCCAGCAGTATACAGGGGCCGGGTGGCTACACCTTC	CASSIQGPGGYTF
once	TRBV6-2/TRBV6-3	.	TRBJ2-1	TGTGCCAGCAGTCCACGCCGTCTTACTAGCTACAATGAGCAGTTCTTC	CASSPRRLTSYNEQFF
.	TRBV3-1/TRBV3-2	TRBD1	TRBJ2-1	TGTGCCAGCAGCCGACAGGACAGGGGCAATGAGCAGTTCTTC	CASSRQDRGNEQFF
.	TRBV2	.	TRBJ2-7	TGTGCCAGCAGCAGTTTGGAGAAGTACGAGCAGTACTTC	CASSSLEKYEQYF
.	TRBV6-5	.	TRBJ1-1	TGTGCCAGCAGGAAAACAGGGACTGAAGCTTTCTTT	CASRKTGTEAFF
.	TRBV6-4	.	TRBJ2-3	TGTGCCAGCAGTGACTCACAGGGATCCGCAGATACGCAGTATTTT	CASSDSQGSADTQYF
.	TRBV6-5	.	TRBJ1-1	TGTGCCAGCAGACGCCAGGGCACTGAAGCTTTCTTT	CASRRQGTEAFF
.	TRBV7-9	TRBD1	TRBJ1-6	TGTGCTACCACAGGGGTAGATTCACCCCTCCACTTT	CATTGVDSPLHF
.	TRBV2	TRBD1	TRBJ1-4	TGTGCCAGCAGGCGCCAGGGGGCGCGGAATGAAAAACTGTTTTTT	CASRRQGARNEKLFF
.	TRBV18	TRBD1	TRBJ1-1	TGTGCCAGCTCAACGTTACAGGGGGGGGACACTGAAGCTTTCTTT	CASSTLQGGDTEAFF
once	TRBV5-1	.	TRBJ2-3	TGCGCCAGCAGCCCAGGACTAGGGGGTACAGATACGCAGTATTTT	CASSPGLGGTDTQYF
few	TRBV19	.	TRBJ1-4	TGTGCCAGTAGTATATCGGTTGCAACTAATGAAAAACTGTTTTTT	CASSISVATNEKLFF
.	TRBV24-1	TRBD2	TRBJ2-5	TGTGCCACCAGTGATTTCAAGCGGGAGGGGGGGGAGACCCAGTACTTC	CATSDFKREGGETQYF
few	TRBV27	.	TRBJ1-1	TGTGCCAGCGCTTCAGGGTTCATGAACACTGAAGCTTTCTTT	CASASGFMNTEAFF
few	TRBV9	.	TRBJ1-6	TGTGCCAGCAGCGTAGATGAGGGAAATTCACCCCTCCACTTT	CASSVDEGNSPLHF